The clone carrying this T cell receptor beta chain has a handful of counts. The source of the sample is a study of patients and donors after allogeneic stem cell transplantation. Germline CDR1 and CDR2: DFQATT and SNEGSKA (reference sequence). The CDR3 length is 15 residues. With V trimmed by 1 base and J by 3 bases, 4 bases remained unmatched. TCRdb re-called the RT-PCR reads through MiXCR, storing one row per CDR3 protein. The sample has about a million distinct CDR3 sequences, approximately 19% seen once. The clonotype comes from a human donor who was either an allogeneic HSCT recipient or a stem cell or donor lymphocyte infusion donor (not recorded which). It is not recorded whose cells these are; they may come from a transplant donor. The sequenced material came from blood, either unsorted or a sorted T cell fraction (not recorded which). The J gene is TRBJ1-4, the V gene TRBV20-1; 8 bases align to TRBD1. For the CDR3, the DNA is TGCAGTGCTAGAGTCGCAGGGGGCGCTAATGAAAAACTGTTTTTT. Protein: CSARVAGGANEKLFF.